This TCR beta chain was obtained from a study of T-cell memory formation after mild COVID-19. The V end was cut by 6 bases, the J end by 5 bases, with 19 bases between. The CDR3 contains 15 residues. MiXCR, run by TCRdb on the 5' RACE reads, gives a single entry per CDR3 protein. There are fewer than 500,000 distinct CDR3 sequences in the sample; around 27% occur only once, and around 13% lies in the top ten. Study-wide findings and caveats: Pre-infection memory harbored some responding clones, suggesting cross-reactive memory joined.

On this clonotype: The antigen is not known.

This TCR came from an adult woman who had mild COVID-19 (a few samples of this study predate the infection). Cell type and time point are not known. The sequenced sample consisted of PBMCs or a T cell subset sorted from them (not recorded which). V and J are TRBV12-3 or TRBV12-4 and TRBJ1-1, with D unresolved. The CDR3 reads CASRLLQYGNTEAFF. As DNA, the CDR3 is TGTGCCAGCAGATTACTGCAATATGGGAATACTGAAGCTTTCTTT.